The sequence of this TCR beta chain was determined in a study of OX40 agonist ivuxolimab in advanced cancers. Study-wide context: Earlier anti-PD-1, anti-PD-L1 or anti-CTLA-4 therapy was permitted; 40% had received some. Overall study results and limits: With doses of 0.1-3.0 mg/kg, partial responders showed among the lowest clonal expansion. Expanded clones tended on average to be more numerous among CD8+ T cells than CD4+.

Germline-derived CDR1 and CDR2 are SGHVS and FNYEAQ. This CDR3 region has 13 residues. V was shortened by 6 bases and J by 0 bases, with 8 bases between the two germline ends. This clone appeared a few times. Its antigen is undetermined. Measured with immunoSEQ multiplex PCR; TCRdb has only the in-frame clones, and not every one. This table holds 76,000 or so clones, 80% to 90% found once. On cycle 4 day 1 and cycle 7 day 1, as well as at baseline, blood was sampled. The sequences come from CD4+ or CD8+ T cells sorted from blood, collected in a trial of the OX40 agonist ivuxolimab. This TCR was sampled from an adult with an advanced solid tumor such as melanoma, head and neck, liver or kidney cancer. The V and J genes are TRBV7-6 and TRBJ1-2; D is unclear. CDR3 in amino acids: CASSLTSNYGYTF. The CDR3 region has the DNA TGTGCCAGCAGTCTGACATCTAACTATGGCTACACCTTC.